The 18 T cell receptor beta chains below come from one sample, sequenced in a study of blood T cell repertoires in COVID-19. TCRdb's table, derived via immunoSEQ multiplex PCR, lists solely in-frame clones and lacks some. This table has about 26,000 clones, around 90% appearing once. The sample comprised peripheral blood. All receptors derive from a man aged 65 to 79 with acute or convalescent COVID-19.

V usage is TRBV11-3 and J usage is TRBJ2-7; D may be TRBD2 (6 bases). Trimming stripped 8 bases from V and 3 bases from J, with 17 bases between. Germline V lookup: CDR1 SGHNT, CDR2 YENEEA. The CDR3 has 14 residues. The CDR3 loop reads CASASERDNYEQYF. The CDR3 nucleotides are TGTGCCAGCGCTAGCGAACGGGATAACTACGAGCAGTACTTC.

The chain has TRBV6-2 or TRBV6-3 and TRBJ1-2, with D possibly being TRBD1 (6 bases). Trimming stripped 2 bases from V and 8 bases from J, with 18 bases between. From germline, CDR1 is MNHEY and CDR2 SVGEGT. The CDR3 runs to 15 residues. The CDR3 loop is CASSYVARGAGGYTF. Here the CDR3 DNA reads TGTGCCAGCAGTTACGTCGCCAGGGGCGCAGGGGGCTACACCTTC.

The chain links TRBV21-1 to TRBJ1-2; the table calls TRBD1, which could not be checked here. TRBV21-1 corresponds to a pseudogene. This CDR3 has 12 residues. The CDR3 reads CASSTQGWGYTF. In DNA, the CDR3 is TGTGCCAGCAGCACCCAGGGCTGGGGCTACACCTTC.

The chain recombines TRBV18 with TRBJ2-1, with 10 bases that match TRBD1. The ends lost 6 bases at V and 7 bases at J; junction bases unmatched: 12. This CDR3 region has 16 residues. Germline-derived CDR1 and CDR2 are KGHSH and LQKENI. The CDR3 reads CASSPSGTGARNEQFF. For the CDR3, the DNA is TGTGCCAGCTCTCCATCCGGGACAGGGGCCCGAAATGAGCAGTTCTTC.

The CDR3 DNA reads TGTGCCAGCAGTTTACCGGGACAGGGTAGTCCACAGTTCTTC. Encoded protein: CASSLPGQGSPQFF. The chain joins TRBV28 to TRBJ2-1, with 9 bases identical to TRBD1. Germline CDR1 and CDR2: MDHEN and SYDVKM. CDR3 length: 14 amino acids. The V segment lost 2 bases and the J segment 13 bases; nucleotides outside the gene matches: 9. Full variable domain (missing parts from reference TRBV28 and TRBJ2-1): DVKVTQSSRYLVKRTGEKVFLECVQDMDHENMFWYRQDPGLGLRLIYFSYDVKMKEKGDIPEGYSVSREKKERFSLILESASTNQTSMYLCASSLPGQGSPQFFGPGTRLTVL.

This clone was detected only once. This rearrangement joins TRBV19 to TRBJ1-1; 7 positions match TRBD1. The germline CDR1 and CDR2 sequences are LNHDA and SQIVND (reference sequence). With V trimmed by 7 bases and J by 0 bases, 5 bases remained unmatched. The CDR3 consists of 14 residues. This CDR3 reads CASTAGQLNTEAFF. The CDR3 DNA reads as TGTGCCAGTACCGCGGGACAGCTGAACACTGAAGCTTTCTTT. Full variable domain (missing parts from reference TRBV19 and TRBJ1-1): DGGITQSPKYLFRKEGQNVTLSCEQNLNHDAMYWYRQDPGQGLRLIYYSQIVNDFQKGDIAEGYSVSREKKESFPLTVTSAQKNPTAFYLCASTAGQLNTEAFFGQGTRLTVV.

V and J are TRBV7-2 and TRBJ2-3, with 8 bases aligning to TRBD1. V dropped 5 bases and J dropped 1; count of bases not matched to a gene: 5. CDR1 is SGHTA, CDR2 FQGNSA, per germline. This CDR3 region has 15 residues. CDR3 sequence: CASSVGQGRTDTQYF. In DNA form, the CDR3 reads TGTGCCAGCAGCGTCGGACAGGGCCGCACAGATACGCAGTATTTT.

The J gene is TRBJ1-5, the V gene TRBV7-3; D may be TRBD1 (5 bases). Germline CDR1 reads SGHTA; CDR2 reads FQGTGA. The CDR3 sequence is 20 residues long. Trimming took off 0 bases at V and 0 bases at J, with 21 bases between the two ends. CDR3 in DNA: TGTGCCAGCAGCTTAACCCTGACAGACCCGGACATTTATAGCAATCAGCCCCAGCATTTT. It translates to CASSLTLTDPDIYSNQPQHF. The entire variable domain, with the rest obtained from reference TRBV7-3 and TRBJ1-5, is as follows: GAGVSQTPSNKVTEKGKYVELRCDPISGHTALYWYRQSLGQGPEFLIYFQGTGAADDSGLPNDRFFAVRPEGSVSTLKIQRTERGDSAVYLCASSLTLTDPDIYSNQPQHFGDGTRLSIL.

The chain carries TRBV27 and TRBJ2-7; D remains ambiguous. Trimming removed 6 bases from V and 3 bases from J, with 12 bases in between. The CDR3 is 13 amino acids. Germline-derived CDR1 and CDR2 are MNHEY and SMNVEV (reference sequence). CDR3 loop: CASSRPLGYEQYF. CDR3 sequence (DNA): TGTGCCAGCAGCCGTCCCCTCGGCTACGAGCAGTACTTC.

The chain carries TRBV7-6 and TRBJ2-3, with 9 bases lining up with TRBD2. From germline, CDR1 is SGHVS and CDR2 FNYEAQ. The V and J ends lost 1 base and 2 bases, in that order; junction bases with no gene match: 4. The CDR3 extends over 16 amino acids. In DNA form, the CDR3 reads TGTGCCAGCAGCTTAGTTCTAGCGGGAAACACAGATACGCAGTATTTT. Its translation: CASSLVLAGNTDTQYF.

The DNA of the CDR3 is TGTGCCAGCGGAGCGGGACATCTCTCTGGGGCCAACGTCCTGACTTTC. Its translation is CASGAGHLSGANVLTF. This sequence joins TRBV21-1 and TRBJ2-6; TRBD2, the D gene given by the table, was not confirmed from the DNA. TRBV21-1 counts as a pseudogene. This CDR3 has 16 residues.

The chain uses TRBV18 and TRBJ2-2; 10 bases align to TRBD2. The J segment lost 0 bases and the V segment lost 3 bases, leaving 7 bases of the junction unmatched. CDR1 KGHSH and CDR2 LQKENI come from the germline V gene. This CDR3 region has 18 residues. DNA for the CDR3: TGTGCCAGCTCACCCCAGGCGACTAGCGGGTCGAACACCGGGGAGCTGTTTTTT. Translating it yields CASSPQATSGSNTGELFF.

CDR3 protein: CASSPQEGGDTQYF. For the CDR3, the DNA is TGTGCCAGCTCACCACAGGAGGGTGGAGATACGCAGTATTTT. This sequence joins TRBV18 and TRBJ2-3; possible D gene TRBD2, 6 bases. The V gene lost 1 base and the J gene lost 5 bases, with 10 bases spanning the gap. From germline, CDR1 is KGHSH and CDR2 LQKENI. The CDR3 sequence is 14 residues long.

V and J are TRBV5-1 and TRBJ2-5, with TRBD2 as a possible D gene (5 bases). V was shortened by 0 bases and J by 7 bases, with 13 bases between the two germline ends. CDR3 length equals 14 residues. The germline gives CDR1 SGHRS, CDR2 YFSETQ. CDR3 in amino acids: CASSLGAAPGTQYF. CDR3 coding DNA: TGCGCCAGCAGCTTGGGAGCGGCCCCAGGGACCCAGTACTTC.

This chain connects TRBV5-6 to TRBJ2-7; D gene uncertain. V was shortened by 0 bases and J by 3 bases, with 7 bases between the two germline ends. This CDR3 is built from 13 residues. Per germline, CDR1 SGHDT and CDR2 YYEEEE. Here the CDR3 reads CASSLATYYEQYF. CDR3 in DNA: TGTGCCAGCAGCTTGGCAACATACTACGAGCAGTACTTC.

This sequence joins TRBV6-5 and TRBJ2-3; 10 nucleotides line up with TRBD2. This CDR3 is built from 15 residues. Germline loops: CDR1 MNHEY, CDR2 SVGAGI. Unmatched junction bases numbered 4, after V lost 5 bases and J lost 2 bases. The CDR3 DNA sequence: TGTGCCAGCAGTAAACTAGCGGGGCTCACAGATACGCAGTATTTT. This encodes CASSKLAGLTDTQYF.

The rearrangement links TRBV19 to TRBJ2-1; 15 bases line up with TRBD2. Germline V lookup: CDR1 LNHDA, CDR2 SQIVND (reference sequence). V trimming: 6 bases; J trimming: 7 bases; junction bases outside the gene matches: 7. CDR3 length equals 16 residues. The chain's CDR3 is CASSRTGTSGRNEQFF. The DNA for the CDR3 is TGTGCCAGTAGCCGAACCGGGACTAGCGGGAGGAATGAGCAGTTCTTC.

Only one count was recorded for this clone. CDR3 protein: CASSPSSGIGGNEQFF. In DNA, the CDR3 is TGTGCCAGCTCACCAAGTTCAGGGATAGGGGGCAATGAGCAGTTCTTC. The chain carries TRBV18 and TRBJ2-1; TRBD1 is a possible D gene (6 bases). The CDR3 length is 16 residues. Germline loops: CDR1 KGHSH, CDR2 LQKENI. The V end lost 2 bases, the J end lost 6 bases, and 17 bases lay between the germline ends. Full variable domain (rest looked up from reference TRBV18 and TRBJ2-1): NAGVMQNPRHLVRRRGQEARLRCSPMKGHSHVYWYRQLPEEGLKFMVYLQKENIIDESGMPKERFSAEFPKEGPSILRIQQVVRGDSAAYFCASSPSSGIGGNEQFFGPGTRLTVL.